One sample yielded the 25 T cell receptor beta chains listed below, sequenced in a study of blood T cell repertoires in COVID-19. Sequenced by immunoSEQ multiplex PCR; TCRdb stores in-frame clones only, minus some. The data hold about 190,000 clones, with roughly 73% observed a single time. The sequenced sample was peripheral blood. All receptors come from an elderly woman with active or convalescent COVID-19.

The V and J genes are TRBV3-1 (or the pseudogene TRBV3-2) and TRBJ2-1; TRBD2 aligns across 9 bases. Germline-derived CDR1 and CDR2 are LGHDT and YNNKEL (reference sequence). V lost 0 bases and J lost 4; bases outside the gene matches: 1. There are 15 residues in the CDR3. CDR3 DNA: TGTGCCAGCAGCCAAGAGAGCGGGGGGTACAATGAGCAGTTCTTC. This encodes CASSQESGGYNEQFF.

V and J are TRBV6-2 or TRBV6-3 and TRBJ2-5; unclear D gene. Germline-derived CDR1 and CDR2 are MNHEY and SVGEGT. V lost 0 bases, J lost 4 bases, and 12 bases lay in between. The CDR3 is 15 amino acids. CDR3 in amino acids: CASSYSRGGGETQYF. The CDR3 bases are TGTGCCAGCAGTTACTCACGAGGTGGTGGAGAGACCCAGTACTTC.

The CDR3 sequence is CASTSSGRREQYF. In DNA form, the CDR3 reads TGTGCCAGCACTAGTAGCGGCCGTCGGGAGCAGTACTTC. The J gene is TRBJ2-7, the V gene TRBV6-5, with a weak D call TRBD2 (6 bases). The V gene's germline CDR1 is MNHEY and CDR2 SVGAGI. The CDR3 consists of 13 residues. Trimming took 7 bases from V and 7 from J, leaving 17 bases between them.

This rearrangement joins TRBV28 to TRBJ1-1; unclear D gene. Germline CDR1 MDHEN, CDR2 SYDVKM. This CDR3 region has 13 residues. V was pared by 6 bases and J by 2 bases, with 10 bases between. DNA of the CDR3: TGTGCCAGCAGCTTAGGACTTAACACTGAAGCTTTCTTT. Residues: CASSLGLNTEAFF.

In this sample, this clone turned up a few times. This chain links TRBV28 with TRBJ1-2; weak D call: TRBD1 (5 bases). CDR1 and CDR2 (germline): MDHEN, SYDVKM. The V end was cut by 6 bases, the J end by 4 bases, with 15 bases between. This CDR3 spans 14 amino acids. The CDR3 is CASSPPVRGYGYTF. In DNA form, the CDR3 reads TGTGCCAGCAGCCCCCCCGTAAGGGGCTATGGCTACACCTTC.

The chain is built from TRBV7-9 and TRBJ1-1; D gene ambiguous. This CDR3 contains 14 residues. In germline, CDR1 is SEHNR, CDR2 FQNEAQ (reference sequence). V lost 1 base to trimming and J lost 0 bases, with 6 bases between them. The CDR3: CASSLDTLNTEAFF. CDR3 sequence (DNA): TGTGCCAGCAGCTTAGATACATTGAACACTGAAGCTTTCTTT.

The chain recombines TRBV5-1 with TRBJ2-3; D may be TRBD1 (6 bases). The CDR3 is 16 residues long. V gave up 4 bases and J gave up 2 bases, with 17 bases separating them. From germline, CDR1 is SGHRS and CDR2 YFSETQ. The CDR3 bases are TGCGCCAGCAGCCTGGCAGGGACACCCCACACAGATACGCAGTATTTT. This translates into CASSLAGTPHTDTQYF. The whole variable domain, remainder taken from reference TRBV5-1 and TRBJ2-3, is KAGVTQTPRYLIKTRGQQVTLSCSPISGHRSVSWYQQTPGQGLQFLFEYFSETQRNKGNFPGRFSGRQFSNSRSEMNVSTLELGDSALYLCASSLAGTPHTDTQYFGPGTRLTVL.

The chain recombines TRBV9 with TRBJ1-2, with D possibly TRBD1 on 5 matching bases. Trimming left V 3 bases short and J 10 bases short, with 13 bases between. The CDR3 is 12 residues long. Germline lookup yields CDR1 SGDLS and CDR2 YYNGEE. As DNA, the CDR3 is TGTGCCAGCAGCGGGCGGGACGGACACTACACCTTC. Translation gives CASSGRDGHYTF.

The chain links TRBV5-4 to TRBJ2-1, with a weak D call TRBD2 (5 bases). This CDR3 is built from 13 residues. The V end lost 1 base, the J end lost 8 bases, and 10 bases lay between the germline ends. The germline CDR1 and CDR2 sequences are SGHNT and YYREEE (reference sequence). The CDR3 DNA sequence: TGTGCCAGCAGCTTGCAACGGGGTTATGAGCAGTTCTTC. This sequence encodes CASSLQRGYEQFF.

V is TRBV24-1 and J is TRBJ1-6, with D possibly being TRBD1 (6 bases). V was shortened by 3 bases and J by 10 bases, with 18 bases between the two germline ends. The CDR3 covers 16 residues. The germline V gene encodes CDR1 KGHDR and CDR2 SFDVKD. Written as DNA, the CDR3 is TGTGCCACCAGTGATCACAGCTCCAGGGGTCGGTCACCCCTCCACTTT. The encoded protein is CATSDHSSRGRSPLHF.

The gene calls are TRBV30 and TRBJ2-5; tentative D call: TRBD2 (5 bases). V was shortened by 5 bases and J by 5 bases, with 15 bases between the two germline ends. CDR3 length equals 13 residues. The germline V gene has CDR1 GTSNPN and CDR2 SVGIG (reference sequence). The CDR3 sequence is CAWSRTAGETQYF. Written as DNA, the CDR3 is TGTGCCTGGTCAAGGACTGCTGGGGAGACCCAGTACTTC.

The V call is TRBV27, the J call TRBJ2-7; tentatively, D is TRBD2 (5 bases). This CDR3 region has 16 residues. V was pared by 6 bases and J by 3 bases, with 21 bases between. The V gene's germline CDR1 is MNHEY and CDR2 SMNVEV (reference sequence). The CDR3 DNA sequence: TGTGCCAGCAGGACCACCCGCGGGTGGCGGAACTACGAGCAGTACTTC. Amino acid sequence: CASRTTRGWRNYEQYF.

V usage is TRBV4-3 and J usage is TRBJ2-1; a weak D match, TRBD2 (6 bases). Germline loops: CDR1 LGHNA, CDR2 YSLEER. CDR3 size: 17 residues. The V and J ends lost 0 bases and 7 bases respectively, with 19 bases between them. The CDR3 is CASSQDVGRLGGNEQFF. The CDR3 bases are TGCGCCAGCAGCCAAGATGTTGGCCGGTTAGGAGGGAATGAGCAGTTCTTC.

This chain joins TRBV9 and TRBJ1-2, with a weak D call TRBD1 (5 bases). The CDR3 is 12 residues long. V gave up 3 bases and J gave up 9 bases, with 12 bases separating them. Germline V gives CDR1 SGDLS, CDR2 YYNGEE. In nucleotides, the CDR3 is TGTGCCAGCAGCGACCTCGGGGGGAGCTACACCTTC. Translation gives CASSDLGGSYTF.

The CDR3 is CASSLDRAERAGNTIYF. CDR3 sequence (DNA): TGTGCCAGCAGTTTGGACAGGGCCGAGAGGGCTGGAAACACCATATATTTT. The chain recombines TRBV28 with TRBJ1-3, with 8 bases matching TRBD1. V was pared by 3 bases and J by 2 bases, with 9 bases of the junction left unmatched. Germline V lookup: CDR1 MDHEN, CDR2 SYDVKM. The CDR3 contains 17 residues.

The V gene is TRBV6-5, the J gene TRBJ1-1; D ambiguous. Trimming cost V 5 bases and J 6 bases, with 19 bases left between them. The germline V gene has CDR1 MNHEY and CDR2 SVGAGI. The length of the CDR3 is 15 residues. CDR3 sequence: CASSLQQEALAEAFF. The CDR3 region has the DNA TGTGCCAGCAGTCTGCAGCAGGAGGCGCTGGCTGAAGCTTTCTTT.

This clone was seen just once. The J gene is TRBJ2-3, the V gene TRBV27; D possibly corresponds to TRBD2 (5 bases). The V gene's germline CDR1 is MNHEY and CDR2 SMNVEV (reference sequence). Trimming stripped 5 bases from V and 6 bases from J, with 15 bases between. The length of the CDR3 is 14 residues. The CDR3 here is CASSLRAAEDTQYF. The DNA of the CDR3 is TGTGCCAGCAGTCTGAGGGCAGCGGAGGATACGCAGTATTTT.

J is TRBJ1-1 and V is TRBV11-2, with 9 bases identical to TRBD1. V gave up 3 bases and J gave up 0 bases; unmatched junction bases: 14. The CDR3 is 19 amino acids. Germline CDR1 reads SGHAT; CDR2 reads FQNNGV. The CDR3 protein is CASSLNGAGTGKMNTEAFF. The CDR3 DNA reads as TGTGCCAGCAGCTTGAATGGAGCGGGGACAGGGAAAATGAACACTGAAGCTTTCTTT.

The V gene is TRBV9, the J gene TRBJ1-5; D is ambiguous. Trimming removed 0 bases at V and 4 bases at J, with 8 bases between. The germline V gene has CDR1 SGDLS and CDR2 YYNGEE. CDR3 length: 14 amino acids. CDR3 coding DNA: TGTGCCAGCAGCGTAGATCTCAGGAATCAGCCCCAGCATTTT. This gives the protein CASSVDLRNQPQHF.

The chain is built from TRBV28 and TRBJ2-5; TRBD1 aligns across 9 bases. The junction had 5 bases not matched to a gene; V was cut back by 8 bases and J by 4 bases. This CDR3 region has 13 residues. Germline lookup yields CDR1 MDHEN and CDR2 SYDVKM. CDR3 DNA: TGTGCCAGCCGACAGGGGGGTCGAGAGACCCAGTACTTC. Residues: CASRQGGRETQYF.

The V and J genes are TRBV7-8 and TRBJ1-2; 8 nucleotides match TRBD1. Unmatched junction bases numbered 13, after V lost 5 bases and J lost 5 bases. The length of the CDR3 is 16 residues. Germline values: CDR1 SGHVS, CDR2 FQNEAQ. DNA for the CDR3: TGTGCCAGCAGCCCGGGACAGGCGAGGGATTCGTATGGCTACACCTTC. Residues: CASSPGQARDSYGYTF.

V and J are TRBV28 and TRBJ2-2; TRBD1 might be the D (5 bases). Germline CDR1 MDHEN, CDR2 SYDVKM. V lost 4 bases to trimming and J lost 8 bases, with 17 bases between them. CDR3 size: 15 residues. Written as DNA, the CDR3 is TGTGCCAGCAGTTCCCGAATTGACAGAACTGGGGAGCTGTTTTTT. Translating gives CASSSRIDRTGELFF.

This chain connects TRBV2 to TRBJ1-1, with a weak D call TRBD1 (6 bases). Germline CDR1 reads SNHLY; CDR2 reads FYNNEI. With 6 bases removed from V and 1 base from J, the gap between germline ends came to 12 bases. The CDR3 consists of 14 residues. The CDR3 region is CASRTGLRNTEAFF. CDR3 DNA sequence: TGTGCCAGCAGGACAGGACTCAGGAACACTGAAGCTTTCTTT.

This chain connects TRBV25-1 to TRBJ2-7; 8 positions agree with TRBD1. V shed 2 bases, J shed 7 bases, and the junction held 10 bases outside the gene matches. There are 15 residues in the CDR3. CDR1 and CDR2 (germline): MGHDK, SYGVNS. CDR3 DNA: TGTGCCAGCAGTGAAAGGCGTCAGGGGGCGTGGGAGCAGTACTTC. Protein: CASSERRQGAWEQYF.

The chain employs TRBV5-6 and TRBJ2-5; 8 bases are shared with TRBD2. In germline, CDR1 is SGHDT, CDR2 YYEEEE. The CDR3 is 15 residues long. The V and J ends lost 0 bases and 4 bases, in that order; junction bases with no gene match: 5. The DNA of the CDR3 is TGTGCCAGCAGCTTGGACGGGGGGGCTTTAGAGACCCAGTACTTC. It yields the protein CASSLDGGALETQYF.